Below are 28 T cell receptor beta chains sequenced from a single sample in a study of cytotoxic CD8 clonotypes in ibrutinib-treated CLL. The data were produced by immunoSEQ multiplex PCR, yet TCRdb's version contains in-frame clones alone and is incomplete. The sample carries under 300,000 clones, around 70% recorded once. Material: PBMCs, obtained after 24 months of ibrutinib treatment. Receptors originate from a human donor with chronic lymphocytic leukemia.

The chain's CDR3 is CASASGQETQYF. The DNA for the CDR3 is TGTGCGTCAGCATCGGGGCAAGAGACCCAGTACTTC. The chain uses TRBV28 and TRBJ2-5; possibly TRBD2 for D (5 bases). The CDR3 has 12 residues. The germline V gene encodes CDR1 MDHEN and CDR2 SYDVKM.

The chain combines TRBV21-1 with TRBJ2-4; TRBD1 is taken as the D call from the table, unchecked against the DNA. TRBV21-1 constitutes a pseudogene. The CDR3 sequence is 14 residues long. In nucleotides, the CDR3 is TGTGCCACTGCGACAGGGGGAGGCAAAAACATTCAGTACTTC. Amino acids: CATATGGGKNIQYF.

This rearrangement joins TRBV9 to TRBJ2-3; the D is unclear. Per germline, CDR1 SGDLS and CDR2 YYNGEE. This CDR3 has 14 residues. With 0 bases removed from V and 2 bases from J, the gap between germline ends came to 7 bases. CDR3 in DNA: TGTGCCAGCAGCGTAGCTACAGACACAGATACGCAGTATTTT. It yields the protein CASSVATDTDTQYF.

This chain uses TRBV29-1 with TRBJ2-3; TRBD2 matches 8 bases. The CDR3 runs 14 residues. The V gene end was trimmed by 7 bases and the J gene end by 2 bases; junction bases not matched to a gene: 8. The germline V gene encodes CDR1 SQVTM and CDR2 ANQGSEA. The CDR3: CSAGTRGVTDTQYF. The CDR3 DNA follows: TGCAGCGCCGGGACTAGGGGCGTCACAGATACGCAGTATTTT.

The chain joins TRBV9 to TRBJ2-1, with TRBD1 matching over 7 bases. The CDR3 consists of 17 residues. The V and J ends lost 0 bases and 3 bases, in that order; junction bases with no gene match: 9. The germline V gene has CDR1 SGDLS and CDR2 YYNGEE. The CDR3 DNA follows: TGTGCCAGCAGCGTAGACTCGGATGGGACAGACTACAATGAGCAGTTCTTC. It translates to CASSVDSDGTDYNEQFF. The full variable domain, with the rest looked up from reference TRBV9 and TRBJ2-1, is DSGVTQTPKHLITATGQRVTLRCSPRSGDLSVYWYQQSLDQGLQFLIQYYNGEERAKGNILERFSAQQFPDLHSELNLSSLELGDSALYFCASSVDSDGTDYNEQFFGPGTRLTVL.

J is TRBJ2-5 and V is TRBV5-1; no definite D call. This CDR3 has 10 amino acids. Germline V lookup: CDR1 SGHRS, CDR2 YFSETQ. Trimming left V 5 bases short and J 3 bases short, with 2 bases between. The CDR3 protein is CASRKETQYF. The CDR3 DNA sequence: TGCGCCAGCAGAAAAGAGACCCAGTACTTC.

This clone was counted only a few times. V gene TRBV5-1 combines with J gene TRBJ2-7; no clear D. V dropped 4 bases and J dropped 0 bases, with 17 bases sitting between them. Germline-derived CDR1 and CDR2 are SGHRS and YFSETQ. The CDR3 spans 16 residues. CDR3 residues: CASSPSPAASSYEQYF. The CDR3 bases are TGCGCCAGCAGCCCCTCTCCGGCGGCGAGCTCCTACGAGCAGTACTTC.

The V and J genes are TRBV21-1 and TRBJ1-1. TRBV21-1 is listed as a pseudogene. This CDR3 has 16 amino acids. CDR3 sequence reads: CASSKESGPLNTEAFF. The DNA for the CDR3 is TGTGCCAGCAGCAAAGAGTCCGGGCCGTTGAACACTGAAGCTTTCTTT.

The chain employs TRBV29-1 and TRBJ1-1; D remains unclear. Germline-derived CDR1 and CDR2 are SQVTM and ANQGSEA. V gave up 5 bases and J gave up 0 bases, with 13 bases separating them. The CDR3 length is 14 residues. The CDR3 nucleotides are TGCAGCGTTTGGAGGAGTCAGATGAACACTGAAGCTTTCTTT. This encodes CSVWRSQMNTEAFF.

Concerning this clone itself: The same CDR3 also results from other DNA sequences found in this sample. The chain links TRBV27 to TRBJ1-2, with unresolved D. V was trimmed by 5 bases and J by 4 bases, leaving 11 bases between them. Germline assignment: CDR1 MNHEY and CDR2 SMNVEV (reference sequence). The CDR3 is 13 residues long. Here the CDR3 reads CASSTRRSYGYTF. In DNA form, the CDR3 reads TGTGCCAGCAGTACTCGGAGGTCCTATGGCTACACCTTC.

This chain links TRBV6-6 with TRBJ1-5; no reliable D call. V lost 6 bases to trimming and J lost 0 bases, with 3 bases between them. Looked up from germline, CDR1 is MNHNY and CDR2 is SVGAGI (reference sequence). The CDR3 totals 12 residues. DNA for the CDR3: TGTGCCAGCAGAGCTAGCAATCAGCCCCAGCATTTT. Its protein is CASRASNQPQHF.

The genes are TRBV6-5 and TRBJ2-1; D possibly uses TRBD1 or TRBD2 (5 bases each). The length of the CDR3 is 13 residues. Per germline, CDR1 MNHEY and CDR2 SVGAGI. Trimming removed 4 bases from V and 6 bases from J, with 10 bases in between. CDR3 amino acids: CASSWSRGNEQFF. The CDR3, as DNA: TGTGCCAGCAGTTGGTCGAGGGGCAATGAGCAGTTCTTC.

The chain uses TRBV29-1 and TRBJ1-4; D call uncertain. This CDR3 contains 14 residues. V gave up 1 base and J gave up 0 bases, with 6 bases separating them. Germline assignment: CDR1 SQVTM and CDR2 ANQGSEA. CDR3 DNA sequence: TGCAGCGTTGAAGGAACTGCAACTAATGAAAAACTGTTTTTT. Translation: CSVEGTATNEKLFF.

The rearrangement uses TRBV2 and TRBJ2-1; 9 bases line up with TRBD2. CDR1 and CDR2 from the germline V gene are SNHLY and FYNNEI. The length of the CDR3 is 15 residues. Losses at the gene ends were 2 bases for V and 10 bases for J; bases not matched to a gene: 9. The CDR3 DNA sequence: TGTGCCAGCAGTGAAACTCTGGCGGGAGGGGGAGAGCAGTTCTTC. Amino acids: CASSETLAGGGEQFF.

J is TRBJ1-2 and V is TRBV4-2; a possible D gene is TRBD1 (6 bases). Per the germline V gene, CDR1 is LGHNA and CDR2 is YNFKEQ. This CDR3 spans 15 amino acids. The V end was cut by 3 bases, the J end by 2 bases, with 13 bases between. The CDR3 bases are TGTGCCAGCAGCCAGGAACAGGGCCCGAACTATGGCTACACCTTC. Translated: CASSQEQGPNYGYTF.

This chain links TRBV6-5 with TRBJ2-3; D is unresolved. CDR3 size: 14 residues. Germline V lookup: CDR1 MNHEY, CDR2 SVGAGI. V was shortened by 1 base and J by 1 base, with 6 bases between the two germline ends. DNA of the CDR3: TGTGCCAGCAGTTACTGGCAGGGCACAGATACGCAGTATTTT. Amino acid sequence: CASSYWQGTDTQYF.

The V gene is TRBV14, the J gene TRBJ2-7, with 8 bases that match TRBD2. The CDR3 loop spans 14 amino acids. The germline CDR1 and CDR2 sequences are SGHDN and FVKESK. V was clipped by 2 bases and J by 6 bases; unmatched bases: 6. DNA for the CDR3: TGTGCCAGCAGCCAATCGGGACTAGGGGTCGAGCAGTACTTC. Translation: CASSQSGLGVEQYF.

V is TRBV4-1 and J is TRBJ2-7, with D tentatively TRBD2 (5 bases). Germline-derived CDR1 and CDR2 are MGHRA and YSYEKL. The V end was cut by 1 base, the J end by 6 bases, with 16 bases between. The CDR3 contains 15 residues. This chain's CDR3 is CASSQGVVEGGEQYF. The CDR3 nucleotides are TGCGCCAGCAGCCAAGGGGTGGTCGAAGGAGGCGAGCAGTACTTC.

The V call is TRBV9, the J call TRBJ2-7, with D unresolved. Germline values: CDR1 SGDLS, CDR2 YYNGEE. The length of the CDR3 is 13 residues. The V and J ends lost 0 bases and 6 bases respectively, with 10 bases between them. The CDR3 here is CASSVGGSGEQYF. Here the CDR3 DNA reads TGTGCCAGCAGCGTAGGGGGTAGTGGCGAGCAGTACTTC.

The chain carries TRBV30 and TRBJ1-3; 7 nucleotides align to TRBD1. V was pared by 8 bases and J by 6 bases, with 7 bases of the junction left unmatched. There are 12 residues in the CDR3. CDR1 is GTSNPN, CDR2 SVGIG, per germline (reference sequence). CDR3 region: CAPDRAENTIYF. The CDR3 bases are TGTGCCCCCGACAGGGCTGAAAACACCATATATTTT.

This chain uses TRBV9 with TRBJ1-4, with D possibly TRBD1 on 5 matching bases. CDR1 and CDR2 (germline): SGDLS, YYNGEE. The CDR3 has 15 amino acids. V gave up 4 bases and J gave up 0 bases, with 10 bases separating them. CDR3 region: CASSRDVATNEKLFF. The CDR3 nucleotides are TGTGCCAGCAGCCGGGACGTCGCAACTAATGAAAAACTGTTTTTT.

The chain has TRBV28 and TRBJ2-6; D possibly matches TRBD1 or TRBD2 (5 bases each). Trimming removed 4 bases at V and 0 bases at J, with 10 bases between. The CDR3 spans 16 residues. Per germline, CDR1 MDHEN and CDR2 SYDVKM. CDR3 protein: CASSSGTLSGANVLTF. The CDR3 coding sequence is TGTGCCAGCAGTTCCGGGACCCTCTCTGGGGCCAACGTCCTGACTTTC. The full variable domain, completed using reference TRBV28 and TRBJ2-6, is DVKVTQSSRYLVKRTGEKVFLECVQDMDHENMFWYRQDPGLGLRLIYFSYDVKMKEKGDIPEGYSVSREKKERFSLILESASTNQTSMYLCASSSGTLSGANVLTFGAGSRLTVL.

This chain links TRBV6-5 with TRBJ1-1; the D gene is possibly TRBD1 (6 bases). The CDR3 runs to 15 residues. Trimming shortened V by 8 bases and J by 2 bases, and 18 bases separated the two germline ends. Per the germline V gene, CDR1 is MNHEY and CDR2 is SVGAGI. In nucleotides, the CDR3 is TGTGCCAGCGGGCTCCTCGGGACACTAAACACTGAAGCTTTCTTT. Translating gives CASGLLGTLNTEAFF.

This CDR3 is CASRGVGTDTQYF. The DNA of the CDR3 is TGCGCCAGCAGAGGGGTTGGCACAGATACGCAGTATTTT. The J gene is TRBJ2-3, the V gene TRBV10-2, with TRBD1 as a possible D gene (5 bases). V was clipped by 6 bases and J by 1 base, with 8 bases between them. This CDR3 has 13 residues. Germline CDR1 reads WSHSY; CDR2 reads SAAADI.

The sample holds one count of this clone. J is TRBJ2-7 and V is TRBV27, with D perhaps given as TRBD1 or TRBD2 (6 bases each). Trimming shortened V by 4 bases and J by 11 bases, and 12 bases separated the two germline ends. CDR1 MNHEY and CDR2 SMNVEV come from the germline V gene (reference sequence). There are 11 residues in the CDR3. CDR3 nucleotides: TGTGCCAGCAGTTCTCGGGGGCTGAAGTACTTC. It specifies CASSSRGLKYF.

The rearrangement uses TRBV4-2 and TRBJ2-5; the match to TRBD2 covers 7 bases. The V gene end was trimmed by 2 bases and the J gene end by 6 bases; junction bases not matched to a gene: 18. The CDR3 has 18 amino acids. Germline CDR1 and CDR2: LGHNA and YNFKEQ. This chain's CDR3 is CASSQPLDPGGGVQTQYF. The DNA for the CDR3 is TGTGCCAGCAGCCAACCACTAGACCCCGGTGGGGGGGTGCAGACCCAGTACTTC.

The chain is built from TRBV7-6 and TRBJ2-1, with 10 bases fitting TRBD2. Losses at the gene ends were 3 bases for V and 7 bases for J; bases not matched to a gene: 9. Germline loops: CDR1 SGHVS, CDR2 FNYEAQ. The CDR3 runs 16 residues. CDR3 in DNA: TGTGCCAGCAGCTTGAGGTCTAGCGGGAGCGAAAATGAGCAGTTCTTC. Translated: CASSLRSSGSENEQFF.

The chain joins TRBV9 to TRBJ2-7; TRBD1 might be the D (6 bases). Germline values: CDR1 SGDLS, CDR2 YYNGEE. V shed 8 bases and J shed 3 bases, with 15 bases lying between them. The CDR3 extends over 13 amino acids. CDR3 sequence (DNA): TGTGCCAGTGTCGACAGGTTGTGCTACGAGCAGTACTTC. It specifies CASVDRLCYEQYF. Combining the CDR3 with reference TRBV9 and TRBJ2-7 gives the whole variable domain DSGVTQTPKHLITATGQRVTLRCSPRSGDLSVYWYQQSLDQGLQFLIQYYNGEERAKGNILERFSAQQFPDLHSELNLSSLELGDSALYFCASVDRLCYEQYFGPGTRLTVT.